These 32 T cell receptor beta chains share one sample of origin, sequenced in a study of response to subunit inactivated influenza vaccine. TCRdb ran MiXCR on the RT-PCR reads and lists one entry per CDR3 protein. The sample yields some 540,000 distinct CDR3 sequences, less than 25% seen once. The data were also submitted as part of a second study, on T cells expressing NK-cell markers. That source notes: In generating TCR beta cDNA, 5'RACE template switching with UMIs was used.

The sample in question was CD4+ T cells sorted from PBMCs, obtained roughly 12 days after vaccination. These receptors all stem from a man aged 45-65 years who received an inactivated influenza vaccine.

The genes are TRBV28 and TRBJ2-3; 7 bases agree with TRBD2. The germline V gene encodes CDR1 MDHEN and CDR2 SYDVKM. With V trimmed by 3 bases and J by 0 bases, 6 bases remained unmatched. This CDR3 comprises 16 residues. This CDR3 reads CASSFISGMSTDTQYF. The CDR3 nucleotides are TGTGCCAGCAGTTTTATCAGCGGGATGAGCACAGATACGCAGTATTTT.

This clonotype was found a few times. V gene TRBV6-1 combines with J gene TRBJ2-7; 9 positions match TRBD2. The CDR3 is 16 residues long. Germline CDR1 is MNHNS and CDR2 is SASEGT. Trimming at V came to 6 bases and at J to 6 bases, leaving 15 bases not matched to a gene. CDR3 in amino acids: CASSSERPGLAAEQYF. CDR3 nucleotide sequence: TGTGCCAGCAGCTCCGAACGACCGGGACTAGCCGCCGAGCAGTACTTC.

The chain recombines TRBV25-1 with TRBJ1-5; TRBD1 is a possible D gene (5 bases). CDR1 and CDR2 from the germline V gene are MGHDK and SYGVNS. The V and J ends lost 1 base and 5 bases respectively, with 9 bases between them. This CDR3 region has 14 residues. CDR3 nucleotide sequence: TGTGCCAGCAGTGAATTCGGGGCCGATCAGCCCCAGCATTTT. Translation: CASSEFGADQPQHF.

The gene calls are TRBV6-5 and TRBJ2-3; D remains ambiguous. This CDR3 has 16 residues. From germline, CDR1 is MNHEY and CDR2 SVGAGI. Between the trimmed V and J ends, which lost 4 bases and 1 base, there was a span of 15 bases. The CDR3 sequence is CASSSPLTAGTDTQYF. Here the CDR3 DNA reads TGTGCCAGCAGTTCCCCTCTGACGGCGGGCACAGATACGCAGTATTTT.

This clonotype has only a few counts. The chain employs TRBV7-2 and TRBJ2-1; the D is unclear. Trimming removed 4 bases from V and 6 bases from J, with 19 bases in between. The CDR3 totals 16 residues. Germline values: CDR1 SGHTA, CDR2 FQGNSA. The CDR3: CASSYPSPASSNEQFF. The DNA for the CDR3 is TGTGCCAGCAGCTACCCATCACCGGCGTCTAGCAATGAGCAGTTCTTC. The full variable domain, rest sourced from reference TRBV7-2 and TRBJ2-1, is GAGVSQSPSNKVTEKGKDVELRCDPISGHTALYWYRQSLGQGLEFLIYFQGNSAPDKSGLPSDRFSAERTGGSVSTLTIQRTQQEDSAVYLCASSYPSPASSNEQFFGPGTRLTVL.

The chain uses TRBV5-5 and TRBJ2-1, with 8 bases that match TRBD1. V lost 0 bases, J lost 7 bases, and 9 bases stayed unmatched. This CDR3 is built from 16 residues. Per germline, CDR1 SGHKS and CDR2 YYEKEE (reference sequence). The chain's CDR3 is CASSLVGQGAGNEQFF. As DNA, the CDR3 is TGTGCCAGCAGCTTGGTGGGGCAGGGGGCTGGTAATGAGCAGTTCTTC.

There are many counts of this clonotype. The V call is TRBV7-2, the J call TRBJ2-2; D ambiguous. The germline V gene has CDR1 SGHTA and CDR2 FQGNSA. Between the trimmed V and J ends, which lost 0 bases and 5 bases, there was a span of 7 bases. This CDR3 comprises 14 residues. CDR3 sequence (DNA): TGTGCCAGCAGCTTAGCGCAGAGAACCGGGGAGCTGTTTTTT. It is translated as CASSLAQRTGELFF.

The chain recombines TRBV7-9 with TRBJ2-1, with D perhaps matching TRBD1 or TRBD2 (5 bases each). CDR1 and CDR2 from the germline V gene are SEHNR and FQNEAQ (reference sequence). V gave up 1 base and J gave up 3 bases, with 10 bases separating them. CDR3 length: 15 residues. In DNA form, the CDR3 reads TGTGCCAGCAGCTTAGACGGGGCAGACTACAATGAGCAGTTCTTC. This codes for CASSLDGADYNEQFF.

CDR3 nucleotide sequence: TGCGCCAGCAGCTTGGTTCCAGACTCTGGGGCCAACGTCCTGACTTTC. Its protein is CASSLVPDSGANVLTF. The rearrangement joins TRBV5-1 to TRBJ2-6, with no clear D. The germline gives CDR1 SGHRS, CDR2 YFSETQ. The CDR3 covers 16 residues. V lost 0 bases to trimming and J lost 0 bases, with 7 bases between them.

The V and J genes are TRBV3-1 and TRBJ2-1, with 11 bases fitting TRBD2. V shed 1 base, J shed 7 bases, and the junction held 6 bases outside the gene matches. This CDR3 comprises 16 residues. Germline V lookup: CDR1 LGHDT, CDR2 YNNKEL (reference sequence). The CDR3 sequence is CASSQGLAGGANEQFF. The DNA of the CDR3 is TGTGCCAGCAGCCAAGGGCTAGCGGGAGGAGCGAATGAGCAGTTCTTC.

The gene calls are TRBV19 and TRBJ1-1; D remains unclear. Germline V gene sequence: CDR1 LNHDA, CDR2 SQIVND (reference sequence). The CDR3 sequence is 14 residues long. V shed 1 base and J shed 4 bases, with 10 bases lying between them. The CDR3 region has the DNA TGTGCCAGTAGTATAGGCCAGCGAGGCACTGAAGCTTTCTTT. It translates to CASSIGQRGTEAFF.

This clonotype was counted between two and nine times. This chain links TRBV7-2 with TRBJ1-4, with D maybe TRBD1 (5 bases). Trimming left V 4 bases short and J 5 bases short, with 14 bases between. CDR1 SGHTA and CDR2 FQGNSA come from the germline V gene. The CDR3 is 15 amino acids. The DNA for the CDR3 is TGTGCCAGCAGCTGGCTAGCAGGGCCGAATGAAAAACTGTTTTTT. Translation gives CASSWLAGPNEKLFF. Using reference TRBV7-2 and TRBJ1-4 for the parts outside the CDR3, the full variable domain is GAGVSQSPSNKVTEKGKDVELRCDPISGHTALYWYRQSLGQGLEFLIYFQGNSAPDKSGLPSDRFSAERTGGSVSTLTIQRTQQEDSAVYLCASSWLAGPNEKLFFGSGTQLSVL.

V usage is TRBV6-2 or TRBV6-3 and J usage is TRBJ2-7; D remains unclear. The CDR3 has 15 amino acids. CDR1 is MNHEY, CDR2 SVGEGT, per germline. Trimming left V 6 bases short and J 0 bases short, with 15 bases between. The CDR3 region has the DNA TGTGCCAGCAGCCGTGCGAGACTTTTCTCCTACGAGCAGTACTTC. Protein product: CASSRARLFSYEQYF.

There are a few counts of this clonotype. The chain links TRBV12-3 or TRBV12-4 to TRBJ1-3, with a weak D call TRBD1 (5 bases). The CDR3 spans 14 residues. Between the trimmed V and J ends, which lost 4 bases and 4 bases, there was a span of 11 bases. The DNA for the CDR3 is TGTGCCAGCAGTTCACGGGACCGGGGAAACACCATATATTTT. Its protein product is CASSSRDRGNTIYF.

The gene calls are TRBV7-8 and TRBJ1-6; 9 nucleotides agree with TRBD1. Germline trimming cut 5 bases from V and 10 bases from J; bases unmatched to any gene: 6. Germline V gene sequence: CDR1 SGHVS, CDR2 FQNEAQ. This CDR3 has 14 amino acids. CDR3 in DNA: TGTGCCAGCAGCGCACAGGGGGCTCGATCACCCCTCCACTTT. Its protein product is CASSAQGARSPLHF.

This clonotype appeared a few times. The V and J genes are TRBV6-2 or TRBV6-3 and TRBJ2-1; 13 nucleotides align to TRBD2. Germline V gene sequence: CDR1 MNHEY, CDR2 SVGEGT. The CDR3 runs 18 residues. After removal of 6 bases from V and 6 bases from J, the junction contained 14 bases not matched to a gene. The CDR3 sequence is CASSPPGLAGLQANEQFF. For the CDR3, the DNA is TGTGCCAGCAGCCCGCCGGGACTAGCGGGACTTCAAGCCAATGAGCAGTTCTTC.

In DNA form, the CDR3 reads TGTGCCATCAGTATTGGCCCGACCAATCCTAATGAGCAGTTCTTC. It codes for CAISIGPTNPNEQFF. The chain joins TRBV10-3 to TRBJ2-1; D is unresolved. The CDR3 spans 15 residues. V was cut by 5 bases and J by 7 bases, with 18 bases left in between. Germline lookup yields CDR1 ENHRY and CDR2 SYGVKD.

The chain couples TRBV28 to TRBJ2-1; 9 nucleotides line up with TRBD1. The CDR3 runs to 16 residues. Germline CDR1 and CDR2: MDHEN and SYDVKM. After removal of 6 bases from V and 7 bases from J, the junction contained 13 bases not matched to a gene. The CDR3 coding sequence is TGTGCCAGCAGAGCAGCCACAGGGGGCCTCAGAAATGAGCAGTTCTTC. Its protein is CASRAATGGLRNEQFF.

The chain has TRBV5-1 and TRBJ1-2; 7 bases line up with TRBD1. CDR3 length equals 14 residues. V was clipped by 2 bases and J by 6 bases; unmatched bases: 7. Germline-derived CDR1 and CDR2 are SGHRS and YFSETQ. Here the CDR3 DNA reads TGCGCCAGCAGCTTACCGGACAGGACTGATGGCTACACCTTC. This gives the protein CASSLPDRTDGYTF.

The J gene is TRBJ2-1, the V gene TRBV11-2; 12 positions match TRBD2. V was pared by 1 base and J by 3 bases, with 10 bases of the junction left unmatched. The CDR3 contains 19 residues. The V gene's germline CDR1 is SGHAT and CDR2 FQNNGV. The CDR3 nucleotides read TGTGCCAGCAGCTTAGTTGGTAAGACTAGCGGGGGCAACTACAATGAGCAGTTCTTC. Translated, it gives CASSLVGKTSGGNYNEQFF.

This chain joins TRBV20-1 and TRBJ2-2, with unresolved D. Per the germline V gene, CDR1 is DFQATT and CDR2 is SNEGSKA (reference sequence). Trimming cost V 0 bases and J 0 bases, with 14 bases left between them. This CDR3 is built from 17 residues. CDR3 bases: TGCAGTGCTAGAGATCTAGGCGGCGGCGCGAACACCGGGGAGCTGTTTTTT. This translates into CSARDLGGGANTGELFF.

The J gene is TRBJ1-4, the V gene TRBV5-1; no definite D call. The CDR3 sequence is 14 residues long. The V gene's germline CDR1 is SGHRS and CDR2 YFSETQ. Trimming shortened V by 7 bases and J by 8 bases, and 18 bases separated the two germline ends. CDR3 amino acids: CASGPTGAGEKLFF. In DNA form, the CDR3 reads TGCGCCAGCGGGCCCACGGGCGCTGGGGAAAAACTGTTTTTT.

This clonotype was counted only a few times. The chain recombines TRBV19 with TRBJ2-6; D is perhaps TRBD1 (5 bases). The CDR3 sequence is 18 residues long. Germline CDR1 reads LNHDA; CDR2 reads SQIVND (reference sequence). Trimming took 7 bases from V and 1 from J, leaving 20 bases between them. DNA of the CDR3: TGTGCCAGTACCTTGGCGGCAGGTTACAGGTCTGGGGCCAACGTCCTGACTTTC. This encodes CASTLAAGYRSGANVLTF.

This clonotype was seen a handful of times. V gene TRBV20-1 combines with J gene TRBJ2-7; 16 bases agree with TRBD2. This CDR3 is built from 17 residues. V was pared by 2 bases and J by 2 bases, with 6 bases of the junction left unmatched. Germline values: CDR1 DFQATT, CDR2 SNEGSKA (reference sequence). In DNA form, the CDR3 reads TGCAGTGCTAGATCATCGGGACTAGCGGGAGGGGCCTACGAGCAGTACTTC. This sequence encodes CSARSSGLAGGAYEQYF.

This rearrangement joins TRBV7-2 to TRBJ2-1; TRBD2 aligns across 9 bases. J was trimmed by 0 bases and V by 4 bases; bases with no gene match: 4. The germline V gene has CDR1 SGHTA and CDR2 FQGNSA. This CDR3 has 16 residues. Here the CDR3 DNA reads TGTGCCAGCAGCTCTCCGGGACTAGCCTCCTACAATGAGCAGTTCTTC. Translating it yields CASSSPGLASYNEQFF.

This clonotype was found a few times. The chain joins TRBV2 to TRBJ1-1; TRBD1 might be the D (6 bases). Germline CDR1 SNHLY, CDR2 FYNNEI. V lost 9 bases and J lost 5, with 13 bases in between. CDR3 length: 12 amino acids. The CDR3, as DNA: TGTGCCAGAAATACAGGGAGTACTGAAGCTTTCTTT. Translating gives CARNTGSTEAFF.

V and J are TRBV6-5 and TRBJ2-2; D is uncertain. The CDR3 length is 17 residues. The germline V gene has CDR1 MNHEY and CDR2 SVGAGI. The V end lost 5 bases, the J end lost 6 bases, and 22 bases lay between the germline ends. Here the CDR3 reads CASSHDRIGVTSGELFF. The DNA of the CDR3 is TGTGCCAGCAGTCACGACCGAATTGGGGTGACCTCCGGGGAGCTGTTTTTT.

This clonotype appeared a few times. The J gene is TRBJ2-1, the V gene TRBV5-1; maybe TRBD1 (6 bases). CDR3 length: 15 residues. In germline, CDR1 is SGHRS, CDR2 YFSETQ. V lost 3 bases and J lost 0, with 10 bases in between. CDR3 in amino acids: CASSWVDSSYNEQFF. Written as DNA, the CDR3 is TGCGCCAGCAGCTGGGTGGACAGCTCCTACAATGAGCAGTTCTTC.

The chain joins TRBV28 to TRBJ2-2; TRBD2 matches at 12 bases. The CDR3 contains 17 residues. V was clipped by 5 bases and J by 2 bases; unmatched bases: 6. Germline CDR1 and CDR2: MDHEN and SYDVKM. CDR3 sequence (DNA): TGTGCCAGCAGTCAACTAGCGGGGGGATCTAACACCGGGGAGCTGTTTTTT. Translated, it gives CASSQLAGGSNTGELFF.

This clonotype has just a few counts. The rearrangement links TRBV4-1 to TRBJ2-1; D gene uncertain. CDR1 is MGHRA, CDR2 YSYEKL, per germline. Trimming removed 4 bases at V and 6 bases at J, with 19 bases between. This CDR3 comprises 16 residues. DNA for the CDR3: TGCGCCAGCAGCCCCCTGCTTTCGGGCAAAGGCAATGAGCAGTTCTTC. Protein product: CASSPLLSGKGNEQFF.

The CDR3 DNA reads TGCAGTGCTAGAGATCTGACTAGCGGGGGTGCCACAGATACGCAGTATTTT. Encoded protein: CSARDLTSGGATDTQYF. The chain recombines TRBV20-1 with TRBJ2-3, with 12 bases matching TRBD2. The CDR3 is 17 amino acids. Trimming removed 0 bases from V and 2 bases from J; junction bases left unmatched: 6. From germline, CDR1 is DFQATT and CDR2 SNEGSKA (reference sequence).

This clonotype occurred a few times. This chain uses TRBV5-1 with TRBJ2-5; 8 bases line up with TRBD2. V was clipped by 4 bases and J by 2 bases; unmatched bases: 4. Germline lookup yields CDR1 SGHRS and CDR2 YFSETQ. This CDR3 contains 14 residues. The DNA for the CDR3 is TGCGCCAGCAGCGGAGGGACTAGGCAAGAGACCCAGTACTTC. Protein: CASSGGTRQETQYF.